One and the same sample provided the 19 T cell receptor beta chains below, sequenced in a study of CD8 T cells in Susac syndrome. Staining for CD27 and CD45RA defined the memory subsets used in TEMRA sorting. Reverse transcription of roughly 0.45 to 1 ug RNA used random hexamers. TCRdb re-called the immunoSEQ multiplex PCR reads through MiXCR, storing one row per CDR3 protein. This repertoire shows some 2,000 distinct CDR3 sequences, around 70% found once; its top ten account for approximately 10%. Sequencing used CD8+ TEMRA cells from PBMCs. As for subset: FACS-sorted terminally differentiated effector memory CD8+ T cells re-expressing CD45RA (CD8+ TEMRA). Every receptor here comes from a human donor with Susac syndrome.

With respect to this clonotype: One junction end does not reproduce the germline sequence, and a read error may be involved. The chain is built from TRBV28 and TRBJ2-1, with no clear D. The germline gives CDR1 MDHEN, CDR2 SYDVKM. This CDR3 is built from 12 residues. This CDR3 is CASSLWNGEQHF. The CDR3 DNA is TGTGCCAGCAGTTTATGGAACGGCGAGCAGCACTTC.

The gene calls are TRBV19 and TRBJ2-2, with 10 bases lining up with TRBD1. Germline trimming cut 4 bases from V and 5 bases from J; bases unmatched to any gene: 4. CDR3 length: 15 residues. CDR1 is LNHDA, CDR2 SQIVND, per germline (reference sequence). The CDR3 sequence: CASSNRDRGTGELFF. CDR3 bases: TGTGCCAGTAGTAACCGGGACAGGGGAACCGGGGAGCTGTTTTTT.

The V and J genes are TRBV7-6 and TRBJ1-4; 9 nucleotides line up with TRBD1. V gave up 5 bases and J gave up 7 bases; unmatched junction bases: 14. The germline CDR1 and CDR2 sequences are SGHVS and FNYEAQ. CDR3 length: 17 amino acids. In DNA form, the CDR3 reads TGTGCCAGCAGCCCAACCCCCGACAGGGGGGTAAGTGAAAAACTGTTTTTT. Its protein is CASSPTPDRGVSEKLFF.

This clonotype was observed a few times. This chain links TRBV11-2 with TRBJ1-4, with D unresolved. Germline CDR1 and CDR2: SGHAT and FQNNGV. The V end lost 8 bases, the J end lost 7 bases, and 8 bases lay between the germline ends. The CDR3 is 11 amino acids. CDR3 DNA sequence: TGTGCCAGCGGACGGGGTGAAAAACTGTTTTTT. Encoded protein: CASGRGEKLFF.

This clonotype has only a few counts. The V and J genes are TRBV27 and TRBJ2-1; 11 bases align to TRBD2. The V gene end was trimmed by 7 bases and the J gene end by 6 bases; junction bases not matched to a gene: 8. In germline, CDR1 is MNHEY, CDR2 SMNVEV (reference sequence). This CDR3 spans 15 amino acids. The CDR3 sequence is CASNLLAGGLNEQFF. For the CDR3, the DNA is TGTGCCAGCAACCTCCTAGCGGGGGGCCTCAATGAGCAGTTCTTC.

In its sample, this clonotype was seen once. The chain carries TRBV9 and TRBJ1-1; D gene uncertain. The CDR3 is 12 residues long. Germline values: CDR1 SGDLS, CDR2 YYNGEE. Trimming left V 7 bases short and J 3 bases short, with 10 bases between. CDR3 sequence (DNA): TGTGCCAGCTGCGCGGGGTACACTGAAGCTTTCTTT. Amino acids: CASCAGYTEAFF.

This clonotype has only a few counts. This rearrangement joins TRBV9 to TRBJ1-4; a possible D gene is TRBD1 (6 bases). The CDR3 is made up of 14 amino acids. The germline V and J ends were trimmed by 3 bases and 5 bases, with 11 bases remaining between them. Germline CDR1 reads SGDLS; CDR2 reads YYNGEE. CDR3 in DNA: TGTGCCAGCAGCGATGGGACACCAAATGAAAAACTGTTTTTT. Protein product: CASSDGTPNEKLFF.

The gene calls are TRBV7-9 and TRBJ2-1, with 7 positions matching TRBD1. Trimming cost V 5 bases and J 2 bases; bases outside gene matches: 6. The length of the CDR3 is 15 residues. Germline assignment: CDR1 SEHNR and CDR2 FQNEAQ (reference sequence). CDR3 sequence: CASSRNRGPYNEQFF. As DNA, the CDR3 is TGTGCCAGCAGCCGGAACAGGGGACCCTACAATGAGCAGTTCTTC.

CDR3 bases: TGTGCCAGCAGTTGCCGGGAGAGCTCCTACAATGAGCAGTTCTTC. As protein: CASSCRESSYNEQFF. The gene calls are TRBV27 and TRBJ2-1, with D tentatively TRBD2 (6 bases). The CDR3 length is 15 residues. Germline loops: CDR1 MNHEY, CDR2 SMNVEV (reference sequence). V gave up 4 bases and J gave up 0 bases, with 10 bases separating them.

The chain is built from TRBV7-8 and TRBJ2-3, with 8 bases matching TRBD1. CDR3 length: 16 residues. Germline CDR1 SGHVS, CDR2 FQNEAQ. Germline trimming cut 1 base from V and 4 bases from J; bases unmatched to any gene: 7. CDR3 DNA: TGTGCCAGCAGCTTAGAAAGACAGGGGCGCGCAGATACGCAGTATTTT. It translates to CASSLERQGRADTQYF. Combining the CDR3 with reference TRBV7-8 and TRBJ2-3 gives the whole variable domain GAGVSQSPRYKVAKRGQDVALRCDPISGHVSLFWYQQALGQGPEFLTYFQNEAQLDKSGLPSDRFFAERPEGSVSTLKIQRTQQEDSAVYLCASSLERQGRADTQYFGPGTRLTVL.

V and J are TRBV20-1 and TRBJ1-1, with D perhaps matching TRBD1 (5 bases). V lost 6 bases to trimming and J lost 4 bases, with 9 bases between them. Per germline, CDR1 DFQATT and CDR2 SNEGSKA (reference sequence). There are 11 residues in the CDR3. The CDR3 coding sequence is TGCAGTGCGGAAAGGGGCACTGAAGCTTTCTTT. The encoded protein is CSAERGTEAFF.

The V and J genes are TRBV11-2 and TRBJ2-3; TRBD2 agrees at 8 bases. The CDR3 is 17 residues long. In germline, CDR1 is SGHAT, CDR2 FQNNGV. After removal of 5 bases from V and 5 bases from J, the junction contained 15 bases not matched to a gene. The CDR3 sequence: CASSLPPPGGPGDTQYF. The CDR3 nucleotides are TGTGCCAGCAGCCTTCCCCCACCGGGGGGGCCTGGAGATACGCAGTATTTT.

V usage is TRBV6-2 or TRBV6-3 and J usage is TRBJ2-7, with no clear D. V lost 3 bases and J lost 2, with 2 bases in between. The CDR3 runs to 11 residues. Germline values: CDR1 MNHEY, CDR2 SVGEGT. CDR3 sequence reads: CASSYPYEQYF. The CDR3 DNA reads TGTGCCAGCAGTTATCCCTACGAGCAGTACTTC.

The rearrangement uses TRBV7-3 and TRBJ2-7; D possibly matches TRBD1 or TRBD2 (5 bases each). V was trimmed by 4 bases and J by 0 bases, leaving 13 bases between them. Germline V lookup: CDR1 SGHTA, CDR2 FQGTGA. The CDR3 is 15 amino acids. The CDR3 DNA sequence: TGTGCCAGCAGCTCCTTCCGGGACGGCTCCTACGAGCAGTACTTC. Its translation: CASSSFRDGSYEQYF.

The V gene is TRBV11-2, the J gene TRBJ2-1; 13 bases agree with TRBD2. The CDR3 sequence is 16 residues long. Per germline, CDR1 SGHAT and CDR2 FQNNGV. J was trimmed by 4 bases and V by 3 bases; bases with no gene match: 3. In DNA form, the CDR3 reads TGTGCCAGCAGCTTCGGACTAGCGGGGGTTTACAATGAGCAGTTCTTC. Residues: CASSFGLAGVYNEQFF.

The chain employs TRBV6-5 and TRBJ2-3; TRBD2 aligns across 7 bases. V was clipped by 2 bases and J by 2 bases; unmatched bases: 7. This CDR3 is 16 amino acids long. Germline assignment: CDR1 MNHEY and CDR2 SVGAGI. The CDR3 sequence: CASSYGTTRITDTQYF. CDR3 nucleotides: TGTGCCAGCAGTTACGGGACTACCCGAATCACAGATACGCAGTATTTT.

This sequence joins TRBV5-4 and TRBJ2-7; 7 positions agree with TRBD1. The CDR3 covers 14 residues. Germline CDR1 reads SGHNT; CDR2 reads YYREEE (reference sequence). V shed 3 bases, J shed 3 bases, and the junction held 6 bases outside the gene matches. CDR3 nucleotide sequence: TGTGCCAGCAGCTCTCCCCGGGACAGCTACGAGCAGTACTTC. Its protein product is CASSSPRDSYEQYF.

CDR3 protein: CASSEYGTGAYGYTF. CDR3 coding DNA: TGTGCCAGCAGTGAATATGGGACAGGGGCCTATGGCTACACCTTC. The rearrangement joins TRBV25-1 to TRBJ1-2; TRBD1 matches at 10 bases. The CDR3 has 15 residues. Germline assignment: CDR1 MGHDK and CDR2 SYGVNS. The junction had 2 bases not matched to a gene; V was cut back by 0 bases and J by 4 bases.

V is TRBV30 and J is TRBJ2-3; 7 bases agree with TRBD1. The CDR3 has 18 amino acids. With 0 bases clipped from V and 2 bases from J, the junction kept 14 bases outside the gene matches. Per the germline V gene, CDR1 is GTSNPN and CDR2 is SVGIG (reference sequence). The CDR3 sequence: CAWSVIGARDSYTDTQYF. In nucleotides, the CDR3 is TGTGCCTGGAGTGTAATCGGAGCCCGGGACAGTTACACAGATACGCAGTATTTT.